A selection of T cell receptor beta chains follows, all from one sample in a study of circulating and synovial CD4+ cells in juvenile arthritis. TCRdb's table, derived via immunoSEQ multiplex PCR, lists solely in-frame clones and lacks some. The table has about 33,000 clones, about 95% seen once. The sample was CD4+ T cells from blood. Source of these receptors: a human donor with juvenile idiopathic arthritis. Both conserved end residues are part of each CDR3. A D gene is named only where the DNA matches it firmly. Size tells how often a clone was seen (once, few, many) or the class of an expanded clone, and some rows leave it out.

abundance | d_gene | j_gene | v_gene | CDR3nt | CDR3aa
NA | NA | TRBJ1-5 | TRBV2 | TGTGCCAGCAGTGGGGGGCGGGCCCCCAATCAGCCCCAGCATTTT | CASSGGRAPNQPQHF
once | TRBD2 | TRBJ2-2 | TRBV7-2 | TGTGCCAGCAGCTCGACTAGCGGGAGGGCCGGGGAGCTGTTTTTT | CASSSTSGRAGELFF
NA | NA | TRBJ1-5 | TRBV9 | TGTGCCAGCAGCGCCCTCTCAGGGGACCAGCCCCAGCATTTT | CASSALSGDQPQHF
NA | NA | TRBJ2-1 | TRBV9 | TGTGCCAGCAGCGTAGCGGGGGAGGCGGTCAATGAGCAGTTCTTC | CASSVAGEAVNEQFF
NA | TRBD1 | TRBJ2-6 | TRBV19 | TGTGCCAGTTCGGACAGGGGCGCGTCTGGGGCCAACGTCCTGACTTTC | CASSDRGASGANVLTF
NA | NA | TRBJ1-5 | TRBV19 | TGTGCCAGTAGTATGATCGGGGGGGCGAGGATTCAGCCCCAGCATTTT | CASSMIGGARIQPQHF
NA | TRBD1 | TRBJ1-2 | TRBV19 | TGTGCCAGTGGGGACAGGGACTATGGCTACACCTTC | CASGDRDYGYTF
NA | NA | TRBJ1-2 | TRBV27 | TGTGCCAGCAGAAAAAGGACACAGGACAACGCTAACTATGGCTACACCTTC | CASRKRTQDNANYGYTF
once | TRBD1 | TRBJ1-2 | TRBV28 | TGTGCCAGCAGTTCCGGACAGGGGGCTATCGGTTACTATGGCTACACCTTC | CASSSGQGAIGYYGYTF
NA | NA | TRBJ2-4 | TRBV7-9 | TGTGCCAGCAGCCCACGGGTTGAACTAGCCAAAAACATTCAGTACTTC | CASSPRVELAKNIQYF
NA | NA | TRBJ1-6 | TRBV5-4 | TGTGCCAGCAGCTTAAGCGGTGGGACATCCTATTCACCCCTCCACTTT | CASSLSGGTSYSPLHF
NA | NA | TRBJ2-7 | TRBV4-1 | TGCGCCAGCAGCCAAGACAGCGCGACCTACGAGCAGTACTTC | CASSQDSATYEQYF
NA | TRBD1 | TRBJ1-1 | TRBV4-3 | TGCGCCAGCAGCCGACAGGGTGACACTGAAGCTTTCTTT | CASSRQGDTEAFF
NA | NA | TRBJ2-3 | TRBV7-8 | TGTGCCAGCAACGGGCGGCGGGTCAGCACAGATACGCAGTATTTT | CASNGRRVSTDTQYF
NA | NA | TRBJ1-1 | TRBV18 | TGTGCCAGCTCACCGGGGTACAGGGATTACACTGAAGCTTTCTTT | CASSPGYRDYTEAFF
NA | NA | TRBJ1-1 | TRBV6-5 | TGTGCCAGCAGTTACTCGGGGGGAGGGAACACTGAAGCTTTCTTT | CASSYSGGGNTEAFF
once | TRBD2 | TRBJ2-3 | TRBV7-9 | TGTGCCAGCAGCTTAGGTATGAGCGGGAGATTGTCAGATACGCAGTATTTT | CASSLGMSGRLSDTQYF
NA | NA | TRBJ1-1 | TRBV6-5 | TGTGCCAGCAGTACCCCGGGGGAAGCTTTCTTT | CASSTPGEAFF
once | NA | TRBJ2-5 | TRBV5-1 | TGCGCCAGCAGCTTGGTAGGGGACATGCAAGAGACCCAGTACTTC | CASSLVGDMQETQYF
NA | NA | TRBJ2-7 | TRBV5-1 | TGCGCCAGCAGCTTGGGGGGGGACCCTCGCTACGAGCAGTACTTC | CASSLGGDPRYEQYF
NA | TRBD1 | TRBJ2-2 | TRBV5-6 | TGTGCCAGCAGCTTTTTTGGGACAGGGGATACCGGGGAGCTGTTTTTT | CASSFFGTGDTGELFF
NA | NA | TRBJ2-2 | TRBV9 | TGTGCCAGCAGCAGAGGAGGGGAGAACACCGGGGAGCTGTTTTTT | CASSRGGENTGELFF
NA | NA | TRBJ2-5 | TRBV28 | TGTGCCAGCAGTTCGGACAGGGAGGGCAGAGAGACCCAGTACTTC | CASSSDREGRETQYF
NA | NA | TRBJ1-1 | TRBV28 | TGTGCCAGCAGTCCCAGGGTTACTGAAGCTTTCTTT | CASSPRVTEAFF
NA | NA | TRBJ2-7 | TRBV11-2 | TGTGCCAGCAGCTTAGCCGGGGGAGTCGGATACGAGCAGTACTTC | CASSLAGGVGYEQYF
NA | NA | TRBJ2-2 | TRBV7-9 | TGTGCCAGCAGCTTAAGACAGAACACCGGGGAGCTGTTTTTT | CASSLRQNTGELFF
few | NA | TRBJ1-1 | TRBV19 | TGTGCCAGGACTCTTTATCCTAACACTGAAGCTTTCTTT | CARTLYPNTEAFF
once | NA | TRBJ1-1 | TRBV28 | TGTGCCAGCAGCCCACCAAAATCGGGGGGGACTGAAGCTTTCTTT | CASSPPKSGGTEAFF
few | NA | TRBJ1-1 | TRBV18 | TGTGCCAGCTCATACACTCAGGATCGTCTCAACACTGAAGCTTTCTTT | CASSYTQDRLNTEAFF
NA | TRBD1 | TRBJ2-1 | TRBV28 | TGTGCCAGCAGGACCGGGACAGGGGGTCAAGATGAGCAGTTCTTC | CASRTGTGGQDEQFF
NA | NA | TRBJ2-7 | TRBV5-1 | TGCGCCAGCAGCTCCGAACTTACCTACGAGCAGTACTTC | CASSSELTYEQYF
NA | TRBD2 | TRBJ2-1 | TRBV10-3 | TGTGCCATCAGTGAGTCGGGCGGGGGCTACAATGAGCAGTTCTTC | CAISESGGGYNEQFF
once | TRBD1 | TRBJ2-3 | TRBV4-3 | TGCGCCAGCAGCCAGGACTTTCGTAGGACAGGGCTTCCCGTTACGCAGTATTTT | CASSQDFRRTGLPVTQYF
NA | NA | TRBJ1-2 | TRBV28 | TGTGCCAGCAGTGCCCCCGGGACAAAGGGGAACTATGGCTACACCTTC | CASSAPGTKGNYGYTF
once | TRBD2 | TRBJ2-1 | TRBV28 | TGTGCCAGCAGTTTAGGACTAGCGGGGGGCCTCAATGAGCAGTTCTTC | CASSLGLAGGLNEQFF
NA | NA | TRBJ2-7 | TRBV6-5 | TGTGCCAGCAGTTCCCCCACTGGGGGCGCCGCCTACGAGCAGTACTTC | CASSSPTGGAAYEQYF